Shown below are 11 T cell receptor beta chains from a single sample sequenced in a study of blood T cell repertoires in COVID-19. The repertoire was sequenced with immunoSEQ multiplex PCR; TCRdb's copy has only in-frame clones and lacks some. The table shows a few hundred thousand clones, with roughly nine tenths occurring only once. The sequenced sample consisted of PBMCs or T cells enriched from blood (not recorded which). The receptor set was obtained from a woman in her 30s who had recovered from COVID-19.

This chain uses TRBV6-1 with TRBJ2-1; TRBD2 matches 11 bases. The CDR3 spans 17 residues. Germline CDR1 and CDR2: MNHNS and SASEGT. V shed 1 base, J shed 5 bases, and the junction held 7 bases outside the gene matches. In DNA form, the CDR3 reads TGTGCCAGCAGTGAAGAGACTAGCGGGACGCCAAACAATGAGCAGTTCTTC. This codes for CASSEETSGTPNNEQFF.

The chain uses TRBV10-1 and TRBJ1-1; D remains ambiguous. V was shortened by 0 bases and J by 1 base, with 6 bases between the two germline ends. CDR1 is WNHNN, CDR2 SYGVQD, per germline (reference sequence). This CDR3 spans 14 amino acids. The CDR3 region has the DNA TGCGCCAGCAGTGAGTCGGTGAGGAACACTGAAGCTTTCTTT. Amino acid sequence: CASSESVRNTEAFF.

CDR3 DNA: TGTGCCAGCAGTTCCCCCCCACAGGCCTTGAGTGGCTACACCTTC. Protein sequence: CASSSPPQALSGYTF. The chain links TRBV28 to TRBJ1-2, with D possibly TRBD1 on 5 matching bases. The length of the CDR3 is 15 residues. The germline V gene has CDR1 MDHEN and CDR2 SYDVKM. The germline V and J ends were trimmed by 4 bases and 7 bases, with 19 bases remaining between them.

This clone was seen a single time. V gene TRBV4-1 combines with J gene TRBJ2-2, with TRBD2 as a possible D gene (7 bases). Trimming took 0 bases from V and 5 from J, leaving 16 bases between them. Germline assignment: CDR1 MGHRA and CDR2 YSYEKL. The CDR3 contains 17 residues. CDR3 residues: CASSQEWGGGGTGELFF. Here the CDR3 DNA reads TGCGCCAGCAGCCAAGAGTGGGGCGGGGGCGGAACCGGGGAGCTGTTTTTT.

This clone appeared a few times. The CDR3 DNA sequence: TGTGCCAGCAGTGGAGTGGGACTAGGGGCCTATGAGCAGTTCTTC. Its protein is CASSGVGLGAYEQFF. The chain combines TRBV27 with TRBJ2-1, with 8 bases lining up with TRBD2. The germline V gene encodes CDR1 MNHEY and CDR2 SMNVEV (reference sequence). Unmatched junction bases numbered 11, after V lost 5 bases and J lost 8 bases. The CDR3 contains 15 residues.

The V and J genes are TRBV4-1 and TRBJ2-7; D perhaps matches TRBD2 (6 bases). Deletions cut 0 bases from V and 2 bases from J, with 14 bases between. Germline lookup yields CDR1 MGHRA and CDR2 YSYEKL. The CDR3 is 16 amino acids. The CDR3 region has the DNA TGCGCCAGCAGCCAAGATAGGAGCGGGTTTCCCTACGAGCAGTACTTC. Translation gives CASSQDRSGFPYEQYF.

This clone was recorded only once. V is TRBV11-2 and J is TRBJ2-5; 15 bases fit TRBD2. Germline values: CDR1 SGHAT, CDR2 FQNNGV. The CDR3 extends over 16 amino acids. Trimming removed 4 bases from V and 4 bases from J; junction bases left unmatched: 4. This CDR3 is CASSSQGLAGGETQYF. CDR3 nucleotide sequence: TGTGCCAGCAGCTCCCAGGGACTAGCGGGAGGAGAGACCCAGTACTTC.

This clone is a singleton in its sample. V and J are TRBV6-5 and TRBJ2-7; a possible D gene is TRBD1 (6 bases). This CDR3 spans 14 amino acids. CDR1 and CDR2 (germline): MNHEY, SVGAGI. Trimming shortened V by 6 bases and J by 3 bases, and 15 bases separated the two germline ends. Written as DNA, the CDR3 is TGTGCCAGCAGCAGAACCCTGGACAGCTACGAGCAGTACTTC. It specifies CASSRTLDSYEQYF.

This chain connects TRBV5-6 to TRBJ2-1; D perhaps matches TRBD1 (6 bases). V lost 0 bases, J lost 6 bases, and 10 bases lay in between. This CDR3 has 14 residues. Germline V CDR1 and CDR2: SGHDT, YYEEEE. DNA of the CDR3: TGTGCCAGCAGCTTGGGGCCAGGGGCCAATGAGCAGTTCTTC. As protein: CASSLGPGANEQFF.

V gene TRBV12-3 or TRBV12-4 combines with J gene TRBJ1-5, with D uncertain. This CDR3 spans 12 amino acids. V was cut by 7 bases and J by 5 bases, with 9 bases left in between. This CDR3 reads CASKSGDQPQHF. CDR3 in DNA: TGTGCCAGCAAGAGCGGCGATCAGCCCCAGCATTTT.

The chain joins TRBV11-2 to TRBJ1-6; 7 bases fit TRBD1. This CDR3 is built from 15 residues. V dropped 3 bases and J dropped 7; count of bases not matched to a gene: 6. CDR1 and CDR2 (germline): SGHAT, FQNNGV. CDR3 in DNA: TGTGCCAGCAGCTTCCAGACAGGGACAAATTCACCCCTCCACTTT. Its translation: CASSFQTGTNSPLHF.